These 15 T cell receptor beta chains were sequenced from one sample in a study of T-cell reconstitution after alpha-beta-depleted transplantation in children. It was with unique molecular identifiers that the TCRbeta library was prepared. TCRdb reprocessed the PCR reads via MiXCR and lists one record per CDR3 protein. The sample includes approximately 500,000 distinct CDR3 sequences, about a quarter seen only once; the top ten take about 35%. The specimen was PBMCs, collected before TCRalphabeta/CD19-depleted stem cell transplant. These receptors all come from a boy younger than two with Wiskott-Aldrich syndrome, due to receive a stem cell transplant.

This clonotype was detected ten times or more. The CDR3 nucleotides are TGCGCCAGCAGCTTGGGACTAGCGGGAGCAGATACGCAGTATTTT. It translates to CASSLGLAGADTQYF. The chain is built from TRBV5-1 and TRBJ2-3; 12 bases are a match to TRBD2. From germline, CDR1 is SGHRS and CDR2 YFSETQ. This CDR3 is 15 amino acids long. J lost 4 bases, V lost 0 bases, and 0 bases had no gene match.

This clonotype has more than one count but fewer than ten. This CDR3 reads CASTISVTGELFF. The CDR3 region has the DNA TGTGCCAGCACCATTAGCGTCACCGGGGAGCTGTTTTTT. J is TRBJ2-2 and V is TRBV6-2 or TRBV6-3; tentative D call: TRBD2 (5 bases). The CDR3 loop spans 13 amino acids. V was pared by 7 bases and J by 4 bases, with 10 bases between. Germline V gives CDR1 MNHEY, CDR2 SVGEGT.

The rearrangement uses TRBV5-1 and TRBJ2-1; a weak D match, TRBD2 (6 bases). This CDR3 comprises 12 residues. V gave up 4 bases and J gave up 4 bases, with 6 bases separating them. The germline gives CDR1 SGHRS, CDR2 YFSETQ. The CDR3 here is CASSGTYNEQFF. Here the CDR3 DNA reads TGCGCCAGCAGCGGGACTTACAATGAGCAGTTCTTC.

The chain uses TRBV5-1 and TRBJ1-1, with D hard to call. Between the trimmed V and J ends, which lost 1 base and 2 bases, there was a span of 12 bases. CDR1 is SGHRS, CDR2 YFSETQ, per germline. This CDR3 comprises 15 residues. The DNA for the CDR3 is TGCGCCAGCAGCTTGTTCCCCGGAGTTAACACTGAAGCTTTCTTT. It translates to CASSLFPGVNTEAFF.

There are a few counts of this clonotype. The CDR3 nucleotides are TGCGCCAGCAGCACCTGGGACTCCTCCACGCAGTATTTT. Protein: CASSTWDSSTQYF. This sequence joins TRBV5-1 and TRBJ2-3; tentative D call: TRBD2 (6 bases). V lost 4 bases and J 9 bases, leaving 15 bases between the germline ends. Germline CDR1 and CDR2: SGHRS and YFSETQ. CDR3 length: 13 amino acids.

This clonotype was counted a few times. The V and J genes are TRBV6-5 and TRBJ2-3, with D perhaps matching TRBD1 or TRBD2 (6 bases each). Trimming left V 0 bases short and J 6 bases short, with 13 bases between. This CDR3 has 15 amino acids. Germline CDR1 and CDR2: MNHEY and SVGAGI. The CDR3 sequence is CASSYSWGAGDTQYF. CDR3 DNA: TGTGCCAGCAGTTACTCGTGGGGGGCCGGTGATACGCAGTATTTT.

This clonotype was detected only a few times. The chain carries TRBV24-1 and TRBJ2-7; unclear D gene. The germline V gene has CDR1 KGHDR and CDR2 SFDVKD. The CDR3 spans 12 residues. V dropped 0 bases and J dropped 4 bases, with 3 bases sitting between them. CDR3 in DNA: TGTGCCACCAGTGATTTGGGGTACGAGCAGTACTTC. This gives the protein CATSDLGYEQYF.

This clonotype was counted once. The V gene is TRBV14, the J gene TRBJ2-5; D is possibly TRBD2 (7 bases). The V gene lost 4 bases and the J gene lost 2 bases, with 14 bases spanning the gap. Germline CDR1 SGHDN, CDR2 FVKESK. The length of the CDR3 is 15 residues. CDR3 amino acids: CASSPRGARQETQYF. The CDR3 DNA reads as TGTGCCAGCAGCCCCCGGGGGGCGAGGCAAGAGACCCAGTACTTC.

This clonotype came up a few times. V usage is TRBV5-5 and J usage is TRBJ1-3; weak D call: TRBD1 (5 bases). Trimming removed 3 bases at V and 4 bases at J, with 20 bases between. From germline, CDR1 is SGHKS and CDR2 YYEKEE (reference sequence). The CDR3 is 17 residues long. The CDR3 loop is CASSYYGTRAAGNTIYF. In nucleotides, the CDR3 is TGTGCCAGCAGCTACTACGGGACCCGGGCCGCCGGAAACACCATATATTTT.

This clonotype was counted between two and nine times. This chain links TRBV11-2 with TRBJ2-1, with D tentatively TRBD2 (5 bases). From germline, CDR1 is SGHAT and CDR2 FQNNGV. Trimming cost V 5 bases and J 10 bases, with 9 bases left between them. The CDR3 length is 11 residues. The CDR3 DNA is TGTGCCAGCAGCATCTGGAGGGAGCAGTTCTTC. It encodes CASSIWREQFF. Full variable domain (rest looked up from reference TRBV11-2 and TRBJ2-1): EAGVAQSPRYKIIEKRQSVAFWCNPISGHATLYWYQQILGQGPKLLIQFQNNGVVDDSQLPKDRFSAERLKGVDSTLKIQPAKLEDSAVYLCASSIWREQFFGPGTRLTVL.

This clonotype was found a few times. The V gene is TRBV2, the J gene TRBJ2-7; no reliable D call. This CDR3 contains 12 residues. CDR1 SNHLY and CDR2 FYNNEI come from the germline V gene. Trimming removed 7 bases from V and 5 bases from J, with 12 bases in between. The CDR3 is CASKRAPDEQYF. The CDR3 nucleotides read TGTGCCAGCAAACGAGCTCCAGACGAGCAGTACTTC. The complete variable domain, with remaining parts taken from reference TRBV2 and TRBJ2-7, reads EPEVTQTPSHQVTQMGQEVILRCVPISNHLYFYWYRQILGQKVEFLVSFYNNEISEKSEIFDDQFSVERPDGSNFTLKIRSTKLEDSAMYFCASKRAPDEQYFGPGTRLTVT.

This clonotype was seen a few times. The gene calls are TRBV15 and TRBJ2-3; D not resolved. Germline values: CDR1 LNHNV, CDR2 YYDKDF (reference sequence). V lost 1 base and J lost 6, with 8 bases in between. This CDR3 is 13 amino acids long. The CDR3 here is CATSRGTGDTQYF. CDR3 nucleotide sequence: TGTGCCACCAGCAGAGGAACTGGTGATACGCAGTATTTT.

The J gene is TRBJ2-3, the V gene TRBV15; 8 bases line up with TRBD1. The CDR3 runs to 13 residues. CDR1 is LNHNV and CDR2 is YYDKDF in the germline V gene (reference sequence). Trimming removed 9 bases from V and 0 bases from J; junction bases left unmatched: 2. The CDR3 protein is CATWTGSTDTQYF. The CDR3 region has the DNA TGTGCCACGTGGACAGGGAGCACAGATACGCAGTATTTT.

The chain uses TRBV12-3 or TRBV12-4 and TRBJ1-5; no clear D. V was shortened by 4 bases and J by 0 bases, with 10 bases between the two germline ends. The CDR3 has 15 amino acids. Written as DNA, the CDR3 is TGTGCCAGCAGTTCCCCTTCGTATAGCAATCAGCCCCAGCATTTT. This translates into CASSSPSYSNQPQHF.

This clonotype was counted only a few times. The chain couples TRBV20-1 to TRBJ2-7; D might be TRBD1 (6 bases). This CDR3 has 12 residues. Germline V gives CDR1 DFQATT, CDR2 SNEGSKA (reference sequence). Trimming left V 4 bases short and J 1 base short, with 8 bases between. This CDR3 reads CSATDRSYEQYF. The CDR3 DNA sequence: TGCAGTGCTACAGACAGGTCCTACGAGCAGTACTTC.